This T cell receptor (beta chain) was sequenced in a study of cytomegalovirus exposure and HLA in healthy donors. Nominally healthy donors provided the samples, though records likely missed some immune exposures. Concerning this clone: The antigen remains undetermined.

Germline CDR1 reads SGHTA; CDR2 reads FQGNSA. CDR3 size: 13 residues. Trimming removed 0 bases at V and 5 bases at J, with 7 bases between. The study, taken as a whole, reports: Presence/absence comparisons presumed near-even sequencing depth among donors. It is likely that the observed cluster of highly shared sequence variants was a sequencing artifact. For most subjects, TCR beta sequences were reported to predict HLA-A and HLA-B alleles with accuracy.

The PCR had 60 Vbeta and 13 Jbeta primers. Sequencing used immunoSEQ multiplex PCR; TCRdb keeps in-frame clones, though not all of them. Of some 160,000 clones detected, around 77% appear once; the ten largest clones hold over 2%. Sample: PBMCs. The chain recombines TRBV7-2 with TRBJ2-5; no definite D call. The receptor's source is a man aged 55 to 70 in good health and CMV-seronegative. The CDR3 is CASSLALRETQYF. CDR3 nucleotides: TGTGCCAGCAGCTTAGCGCTGAGGGAGACCCAGTACTTC.